Given below is one TCR beta chain in context. Its antigen is currently unknown. The data belong to a study of T cell repertoires in cytomegalovirus infection. Study at large: HLA-B-restricted CMV epitopes that are well studied were used alongside recently identified HLA-C-restricted ones. TCR beta signatures that were public indicated CMV infection and matching HLA type. Study outcomes and limitations: Dominating the ex vivo response were HLA-C-restricted CMV-specific TCR beta clonotypes.

TCRdb called the reads again in MiXCR, with one record for every CDR3 protein. The sample has around 750,000 distinct CDR3 sequences, approximately 30% seen once. The specimen comprised cultured CD8+ T cells from PBMCs, sampled from culture after CMV antigen stimulation. The source is a human donor in good health (CMV status not recorded). Some clones in this sample may be carry-over from other donors' samples.

The CDR3 region has the DNA TGTGCCAGCACCTTGGGCTATCAAGAGACCCAGTACTTC. Translated, it gives CASTLGYQETQYF. This chain joins TRBV7-6 and TRBJ2-5; no definite D call. The germline V gene encodes CDR1 SGHVS and CDR2 FNYEAQ. This CDR3 has 13 residues. Trimming stripped 7 bases from V and 2 bases from J, with 11 bases between.